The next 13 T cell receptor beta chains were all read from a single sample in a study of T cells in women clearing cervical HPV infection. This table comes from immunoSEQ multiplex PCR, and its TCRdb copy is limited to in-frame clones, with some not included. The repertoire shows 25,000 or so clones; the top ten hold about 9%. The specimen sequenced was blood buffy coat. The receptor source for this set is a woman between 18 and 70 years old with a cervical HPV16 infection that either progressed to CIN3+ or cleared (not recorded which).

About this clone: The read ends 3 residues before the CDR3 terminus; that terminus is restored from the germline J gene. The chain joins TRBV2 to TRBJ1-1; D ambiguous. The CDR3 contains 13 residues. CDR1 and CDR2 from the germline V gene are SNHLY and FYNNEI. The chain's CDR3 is CASNRLKASEAFF. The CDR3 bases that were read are TGTGCCAGCAACCGGCTAAAAGCGTCGGAA. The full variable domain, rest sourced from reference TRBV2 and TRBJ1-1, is EPEVTQTPSHQVTQMGQEVILRCVPISNHLYFYWYRQILGQKVEFLVSFYNNEISEKSEIFDDQFSVERPDGSNFTLKIRSTKLEDSAMYFCASNRLKASEAFFGQGTRLTVV.

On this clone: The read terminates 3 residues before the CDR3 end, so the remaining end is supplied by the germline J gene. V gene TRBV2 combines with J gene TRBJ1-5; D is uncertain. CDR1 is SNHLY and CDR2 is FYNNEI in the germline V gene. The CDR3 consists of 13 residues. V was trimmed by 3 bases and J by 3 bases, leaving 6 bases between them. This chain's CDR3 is CASSDTYNQPQHF. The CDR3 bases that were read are TGTGCCAGCAGTGATACTTACAATCAGCCC.

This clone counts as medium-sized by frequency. The CDR3 sequence is CASSDSLNSGSGTDTQYF. The DNA read from the CDR3 is TGTGCCAGCAGTGACTCCCTTAATAGCGGGAGTGGGACAGATACG. The chain employs TRBV6-4 and TRBJ2-3; 9 nucleotides align to TRBD2. The CDR3 end is not reached by the read, which stops 3 residues before it; the germline J gene fills it in. This CDR3 has 18 residues. In germline, CDR1 is MRHNA, CDR2 SNTAGT. The junction had 10 bases not matched to a gene; V was cut back by 0 bases and J by 3 bases.

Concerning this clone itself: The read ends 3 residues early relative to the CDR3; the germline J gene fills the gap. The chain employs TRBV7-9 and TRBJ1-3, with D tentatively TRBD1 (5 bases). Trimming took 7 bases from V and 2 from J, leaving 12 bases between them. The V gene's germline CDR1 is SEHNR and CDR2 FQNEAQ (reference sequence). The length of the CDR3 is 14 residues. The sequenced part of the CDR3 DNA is TGTGCCAGCATTATTCAAGGGGCTGGAAACACC. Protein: CASIIQGAGNT. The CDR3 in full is CASIIQGAGNTIYF.

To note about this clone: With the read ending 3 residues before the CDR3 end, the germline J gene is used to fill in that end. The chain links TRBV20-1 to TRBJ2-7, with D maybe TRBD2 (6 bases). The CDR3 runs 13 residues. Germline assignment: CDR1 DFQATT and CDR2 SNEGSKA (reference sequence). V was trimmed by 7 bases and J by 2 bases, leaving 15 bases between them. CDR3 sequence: CSGWDFTAYEQYF. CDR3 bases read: TGCAGTGGATGGGACTTTACCGCCTACGAG.

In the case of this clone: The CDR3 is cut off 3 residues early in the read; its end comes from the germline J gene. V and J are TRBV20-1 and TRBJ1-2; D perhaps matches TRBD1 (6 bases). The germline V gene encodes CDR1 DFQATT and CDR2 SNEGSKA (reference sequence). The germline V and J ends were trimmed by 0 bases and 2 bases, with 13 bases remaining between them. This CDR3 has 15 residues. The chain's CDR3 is CSARDGRGQNYGYTF. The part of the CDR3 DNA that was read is TGCAGTGCTAGAGACGGCAGGGGACAAAACTATGGC.

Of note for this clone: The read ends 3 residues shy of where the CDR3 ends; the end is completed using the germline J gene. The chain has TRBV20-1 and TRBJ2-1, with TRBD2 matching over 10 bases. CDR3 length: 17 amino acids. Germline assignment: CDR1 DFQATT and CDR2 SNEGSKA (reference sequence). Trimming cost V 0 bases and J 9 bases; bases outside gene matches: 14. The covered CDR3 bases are TGCAGTGCTAGAGATGTACTAGCGGGAACCTACGTGGGTGAG. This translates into CSARDVLAGTYVGE. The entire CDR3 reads CSARDVLAGTYVGEQFF.

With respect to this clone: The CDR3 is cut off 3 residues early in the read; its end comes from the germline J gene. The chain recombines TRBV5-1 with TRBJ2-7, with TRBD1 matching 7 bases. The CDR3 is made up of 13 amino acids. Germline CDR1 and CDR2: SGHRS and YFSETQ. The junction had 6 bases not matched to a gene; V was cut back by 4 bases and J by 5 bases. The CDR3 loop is CASSEPGGNEQYF. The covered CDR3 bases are TGCGCCAGCAGCGAGCCAGGGGGTAACGAG.

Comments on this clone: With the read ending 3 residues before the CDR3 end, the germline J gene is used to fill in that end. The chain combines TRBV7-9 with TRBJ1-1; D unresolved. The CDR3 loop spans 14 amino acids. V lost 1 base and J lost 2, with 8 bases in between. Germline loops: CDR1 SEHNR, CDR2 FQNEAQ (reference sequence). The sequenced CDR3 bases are TGTGCCAGCAGCTTAGGCCAGTCTAACACTGAA. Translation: CASSLGQSNTE. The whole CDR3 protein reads CASSLGQSNTEAFF. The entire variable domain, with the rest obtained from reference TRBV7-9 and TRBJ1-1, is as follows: DTGVSQNPRHKITKRGQNVTFRCDPISEHNRLYWYRQTLGQGPEFLTYFQNEAQLEKSRLLSDRFSAERPKGSFSTLEIQRTEQGDSAMYLCASSLGQSNTEAFFGQGTRLTVV.

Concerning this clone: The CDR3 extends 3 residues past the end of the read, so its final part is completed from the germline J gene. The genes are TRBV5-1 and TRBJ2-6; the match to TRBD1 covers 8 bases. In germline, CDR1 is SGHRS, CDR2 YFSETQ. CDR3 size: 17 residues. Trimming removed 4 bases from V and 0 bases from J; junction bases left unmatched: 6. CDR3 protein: CASSTTGVPSGANVLTF. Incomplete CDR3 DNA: TGCGCCAGCAGCACGACAGGGGTTCCCTCTGGGGCCAACGTC.

The covered CDR3 bases are TGCAGTGCTAGCTCAGGGAATACTGAA. Translation: CSASSGNTE. The entire CDR3 is CSASSGNTEAFF. The V call is TRBV20-1, the J call TRBJ1-1, with D possibly TRBD1 on 5 matching bases. The read ends 3 residues shy of where the CDR3 ends; the end is completed using the germline J gene. This CDR3 is built from 12 residues. The ends were cut back, 3 bases at V and 5 bases at J, with 10 bases in the middle. Germline values: CDR1 DFQATT, CDR2 SNEGSKA (reference sequence).

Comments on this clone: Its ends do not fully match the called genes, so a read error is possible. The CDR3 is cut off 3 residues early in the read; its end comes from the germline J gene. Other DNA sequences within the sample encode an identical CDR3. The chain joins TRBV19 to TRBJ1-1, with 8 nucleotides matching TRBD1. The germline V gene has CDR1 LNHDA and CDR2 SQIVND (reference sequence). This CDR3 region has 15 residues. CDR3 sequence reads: CASSPWTGQNTEAFF. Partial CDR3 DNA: TGTGCTAGTAGTCCTTGGACAGGGCAGAACACTGAA.

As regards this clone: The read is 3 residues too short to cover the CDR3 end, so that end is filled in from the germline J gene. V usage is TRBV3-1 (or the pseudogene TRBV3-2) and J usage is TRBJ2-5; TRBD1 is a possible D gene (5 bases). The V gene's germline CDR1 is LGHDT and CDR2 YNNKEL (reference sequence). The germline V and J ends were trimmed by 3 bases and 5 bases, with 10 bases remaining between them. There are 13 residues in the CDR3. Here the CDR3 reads CASSHQAGETQYF. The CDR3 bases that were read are TGTGCCAGCAGCCATCAGGCAGGGGAGACC.